One and the same sample provided the 3 T cell receptor beta chains below, sequenced in a study of CD8 T cells in Susac syndrome. RNA in amounts of roughly 0.5 to 1 ug was reverse transcribed with random hexamers. TCRdb used MiXCR to reprocess the immunoSEQ multiplex PCR reads, holding one entry per CDR3 protein. The data contain around 190,000 distinct CDR3 sequences, 95% of them seen just once; the ten biggest clones take up approximately 0.1%. Sequenced material: CD4+ T cells from PBMCs. The receptors were sampled from a human donor in good health.

This chain connects TRBV29-1 to TRBJ1-1; no firm D call. Per germline, CDR1 SQVTM and CDR2 ANQGSEA. Trimming cost V 7 bases and J 1 base, with 10 bases left between them. The CDR3 totals 12 residues. The CDR3 reads CSADRENTEAFF. The CDR3 DNA follows: TGCAGCGCCGACCGGGAGAACACTGAAGCTTTCTTT.

The CDR3 DNA is TGCGCCAGCAGCTTGGACAGACCTAATTCACCCCTCCACTTT. Translated: CASSLDRPNSPLHF. The chain combines TRBV5-1 with TRBJ1-6; D ambiguous. The CDR3 is 14 amino acids. The germline gives CDR1 SGHRS, CDR2 YFSETQ. Deletions cut 0 bases from V and 6 bases from J, with 7 bases between.

The chain carries TRBV24-1 and TRBJ2-1, with 15 bases lining up with TRBD2. The V segment lost 4 bases and the J segment 7 bases; nucleotides outside the gene matches: 10. The CDR3 consists of 18 residues. Germline CDR1 and CDR2: KGHDR and SFDVKD. CDR3 in amino acids: CATSDRRGTSGRRNEQFF. For the CDR3, the DNA is TGTGCCACCAGTGACCGCAGGGGGACTAGCGGGAGGAGAAATGAGCAGTTCTTC.